Presented here are 32 T cell receptor beta chains from one specimen sequenced in a study of T cells in localized non-small cell lung cancer. TCRdb keeps only in-frame clones here, not all; method: immunoSEQ multiplex PCR. Among about 36,000 clones listed, 70% to 90% were seen once. This material consisted of peripheral blood, taken before any cancer treatment. These receptors all come from a woman between 35 and 75 years old with stage I lung adenocarcinoma.

The chain has TRBV2 and TRBJ1-1, with D possibly matching TRBD1 (5 bases). Germline V CDR1 and CDR2: SNHLY, FYNNEI. The CDR3 loop spans 15 amino acids. Deletions cut 2 bases from V and 4 bases from J, with 14 bases between. CDR3 sequence (DNA): TGTGCCAGCAGTGAACATCGAGGGGAGGGCACTGAAGCTTTCTTT. It yields the protein CASSEHRGEGTEAFF.

V usage is TRBV9 and J usage is TRBJ2-2; 8 bases are a match to TRBD1. Germline V gene lookup returns CDR1 SGDLS and CDR2 YYNGEE. This CDR3 contains 15 residues. V was clipped by 6 bases and J by 5 bases; unmatched bases: 9. The CDR3 protein is CASNGGQEVTGELFF. The CDR3 DNA reads TGTGCCAGCAACGGGGGACAGGAAGTAACCGGGGAGCTGTTTTTT.

This chain joins TRBV19 and TRBJ1-2; D possibly corresponds to TRBD1 (5 bases). The CDR3 sequence is 14 residues long. CDR1 and CDR2 (germline): LNHDA, SQIVND (reference sequence). Trimming pared 5 bases from V and 4 bases from J, leaving 14 bases between. This CDR3 reads CASSAGRTTYGYTF. Here the CDR3 DNA reads TGTGCCAGTAGTGCAGGGAGGACTACCTATGGCTACACCTTC.

The chain links TRBV5-1 to TRBJ2-5, with TRBD2 matching 12 bases. Germline V gene lookup returns CDR1 SGHRS and CDR2 YFSETQ. Germline trimming cut 5 bases from V and 4 bases from J; bases unmatched to any gene: 6. The CDR3 spans 15 residues. The CDR3 nucleotides are TGCGCCAGCAGGCAGGCGACTAGCGGGGGAGAGACCCAGTACTTC. Its translation: CASRQATSGGETQYF. Full variable domain (rest looked up from reference TRBV5-1 and TRBJ2-5): KAGVTQTPRYLIKTRGQQVTLSCSPISGHRSVSWYQQTPGQGLQFLFEYFSETQRNKGNFPGRFSGRQFSNSRSEMNVSTLELGDSALYLCASRQATSGGETQYFGPGTRLLVL.

CDR3 nucleotide sequence: TGTGCCAGCAGTCCGCGACCGATGGGCCGCCCCTACAATGAGCAGTTCTTC. It codes for CASSPRPMGRPYNEQFF. This chain joins TRBV2 and TRBJ2-1; D remains ambiguous. The CDR3 length is 17 residues. The V gene lost 5 bases and the J gene lost 2 bases, with 19 bases spanning the gap. Germline CDR1 is SNHLY and CDR2 is FYNNEI. Full variable domain (missing parts from reference TRBV2 and TRBJ2-1): EPEVTQTPSHQVTQMGQEVILRCVPISNHLYFYWYRQILGQKVEFLVSFYNNEISEKSEIFDDQFSVERPDGSNFTLKIRSTKLEDSAMYFCASSPRPMGRPYNEQFFGPGTRLTVL.

The rearrangement links TRBV27 to TRBJ1-6; TRBD1 aligns across 7 bases. V lost 5 bases and J lost 7; bases outside the gene matches: 8. Germline lookup yields CDR1 MNHEY and CDR2 SMNVEV (reference sequence). CDR3 size: 15 residues. In DNA form, the CDR3 reads TGTGCCAGCAGTCCCGACAGGGTGTGGAATTCACCCCTCCACTTT. Its translation is CASSPDRVWNSPLHF.

The V and J genes are TRBV4-2 and TRBJ1-2; TRBD1 is a possible D gene (6 bases). Germline V gene data show CDR1 as LGHNA and CDR2 as YNFKEQ. The CDR3 sequence is 15 residues long. Trimming cost V 1 base and J 0 bases, with 9 bases left between them. CDR3 sequence: CASSQARGTNYGYTF. DNA for the CDR3: TGTGCCAGCAGCCAAGCCAGGGGTACTAACTATGGCTACACCTTC.

V usage is TRBV6-6 and J usage is TRBJ1-3; 7 bases agree with TRBD1. CDR3 length: 13 amino acids. The J segment lost 4 bases and the V segment lost 9 bases, leaving 6 bases of the junction unmatched. The germline CDR1 and CDR2 sequences are MNHNY and SVGAGI (reference sequence). The CDR3 region is CASEQGKGNTIYF. In DNA form, the CDR3 reads TGTGCCAGTGAACAGGGGAAGGGAAACACCATATATTTT.

The rearrangement uses TRBV7-9 and TRBJ2-6; D is perhaps TRBD1 (5 bases). Germline V CDR1 and CDR2: SEHNR, FQNEAQ (reference sequence). Trimming removed 2 bases at V and 1 base at J, with 15 bases between. There are 18 residues in the CDR3. CDR3 protein: CASSLLGRDASGANVLTF. CDR3 bases: TGTGCCAGCAGCTTACTAGGCAGGGATGCTTCTGGGGCCAACGTCCTGACTTTC.

This sequence joins TRBV5-1 and TRBJ2-1; 8 positions match TRBD2. The germline gives CDR1 SGHRS, CDR2 YFSETQ. The CDR3 covers 17 residues. V lost 2 bases to trimming and J lost 0 bases; unmatched junction nucleotides: 7. The CDR3 loop reads CASSLLGRGGSYNEQFF. For the CDR3, the DNA is TGCGCCAGCAGCTTACTCGGGAGGGGTGGCTCCTACAATGAGCAGTTCTTC.

The CDR3 DNA reads as TGTGCCAGCAGCTTGACTGATACCCAGTACTTC. It translates to CASSLTDTQYF. V usage is TRBV7-2 and J usage is TRBJ2-5; unclear D gene. The germline V gene encodes CDR1 SGHTA and CDR2 FQGNSA. The CDR3 is 11 amino acids. Trimming pared 3 bases from V and 8 bases from J, leaving 7 bases between.

Note on this clone: Other DNA sequences in the sample encode the same CDR3. The chain recombines TRBV5-1 with TRBJ1-2; D may be TRBD1 (6 bases). The V gene lost 0 bases and the J gene lost 8 bases, with 11 bases spanning the gap. From germline, CDR1 is SGHRS and CDR2 YFSETQ. The CDR3 length is 13 residues. CDR3 in amino acids: CASSLVGGDGYTF. The CDR3 nucleotides are TGCGCCAGCAGCTTGGTAGGGGGAGACGGCTACACCTTC.

The chain employs TRBV5-1 and TRBJ1-4; TRBD1 matches at 7 bases. Trimming removed 2 bases from V and 0 bases from J; junction bases left unmatched: 7. Per the germline V gene, CDR1 is SGHRS and CDR2 is YFSETQ. The CDR3 spans 17 residues. DNA for the CDR3: TGCGCCAGCAGCTTAAAGCCCCAGGGGGCAACTAATGAAAAACTGTTTTTT. It specifies CASSLKPQGATNEKLFF. The full variable domain, in which reference TRBV5-1 and TRBJ1-4 provide the parts outside the CDR3, is KAGVTQTPRYLIKTRGQQVTLSCSPISGHRSVSWYQQTPGQGLQFLFEYFSETQRNKGNFPGRFSGRQFSNSRSEMNVSTLELGDSALYLCASSLKPQGATNEKLFFGSGTQLSVL.

The rearrangement uses TRBV6-5 and TRBJ1-1; D remains ambiguous. Trimming took off 4 bases at V and 2 bases at J, with 17 bases between the two ends. Germline-derived CDR1 and CDR2 are MNHEY and SVGAGI. The CDR3 contains 16 residues. CDR3 amino acids: CASSSVAASINTEAFF. CDR3 in DNA: TGTGCCAGCAGTTCTGTGGCAGCTTCTATTAACACTGAAGCTTTCTTT.

V gene TRBV5-1 combines with J gene TRBJ2-3, with TRBD2 matching 10 bases. The CDR3 runs to 15 residues. The germline V gene has CDR1 SGHRS and CDR2 YFSETQ. J gave up 6 bases and V 4 bases, and 8 bases lay outside the gene matches. CDR3 DNA sequence: TGCGCCAGCAGCCTCATTAGCGGGGGGACGGATACGCAGTATTTT. Protein product: CASSLISGGTDTQYF.

The genes are TRBV28 and TRBJ2-7; TRBD2 might be the D (7 bases). Germline CDR1 MDHEN, CDR2 SYDVKM. Trimming cost V 3 bases and J 5 bases, with 23 bases left between them. The CDR3 contains 17 residues. For the CDR3, the DNA is TGTGCCAGCAGTTTGTGGAACGGGGGGCGCGTTATCCACGAGCAGTACTTC. Encoded protein: CASSLWNGGRVIHEQYF.

The J gene is TRBJ1-4, the V gene TRBV6-6, with a possible D match to TRBD1 (5 bases). Germline V gene data show CDR1 as MNHNY and CDR2 as SVGAGI (reference sequence). V was cut by 0 bases and J by 4 bases, with 12 bases left in between. The CDR3 extends over 16 amino acids. The CDR3 spells CASSYSFGAYNEKLFF. The CDR3 DNA is TGTGCCAGCAGTTACTCTTTCGGGGCGTATAATGAAAAACTGTTTTTT.

The chain couples TRBV28 to TRBJ2-7; D is possibly TRBD1 (6 bases). Trimming cost V 4 bases and J 7 bases, with 14 bases left between them. CDR1 and CDR2 from the germline V gene are MDHEN and SYDVKM. The CDR3 has 13 residues. The CDR3 sequence: CASSSLQGKEQYF. The DNA of the CDR3 is TGTGCCAGCAGTTCACTACAGGGAAAGGAGCAGTACTTC.

The rearrangement joins TRBV4-3 to TRBJ2-7; D remains ambiguous. The CDR3 covers 14 residues. CDR1 LGHNA and CDR2 YSLEER come from the germline V gene. The V gene lost 3 bases and the J gene lost 0 bases, with 9 bases spanning the gap. CDR3 DNA sequence: TGCGCCAGCAGCCACCGAGACCGCTCCTACGAGCAGTACTTC. It codes for CASSHRDRSYEQYF.

The chain recombines TRBV7-3 with TRBJ1-6; D is ambiguous. Germline CDR1 is SGHTA and CDR2 is FQGTGA. Trimming removed 7 bases at V and 0 bases at J, with 10 bases between. CDR3 length: 15 residues. CDR3 protein: CASIRSSSYNSPLHF. The CDR3 DNA reads TGTGCCAGCATAAGGAGCAGCTCCTATAATTCACCCCTCCACTTT.

This sequence joins TRBV10-1 and TRBJ2-5, with a tentative D call TRBD2 (5 bases). The CDR3 runs to 13 residues. CDR1 and CDR2 from the germline V gene are WNHNN and SYGVQD (reference sequence). The germline V and J ends were trimmed by 3 bases and 4 bases, with 9 bases remaining between them. CDR3 DNA: TGCGCCAGCAGTGAATCTGGGAGAGAGACCCAGTACTTC. Protein: CASSESGRETQYF.

This clone showed up just once. The chain is built from TRBV5-1 and TRBJ2-7; 7 bases align to TRBD2. After removal of 5 bases from V and 4 bases from J, the junction contained 21 bases not matched to a gene. Germline V gene data show CDR1 as SGHRS and CDR2 as YFSETQ. CDR3 length: 18 residues. This CDR3 reads CASSLPKKPGLRQYEQYF. The CDR3, as DNA: TGCGCCAGCAGTCTCCCTAAAAAACCGGGACTACGCCAATACGAGCAGTACTTC.

This clone was seen more than once but under ten times. This chain uses TRBV7-2 with TRBJ1-1; no reliable D call. CDR1 and CDR2 (germline): SGHTA, FQGNSA. V was clipped by 4 bases and J by 3 bases, with 9 bases between them. The CDR3 is 13 residues long. The CDR3 loop is CASSSQWYTEAFF. The DNA for the CDR3 is TGTGCCAGCAGCTCACAGTGGTACACTGAAGCTTTCTTT. The full variable domain, rest sourced from reference TRBV7-2 and TRBJ1-1, is GAGVSQSPSNKVTEKGKDVELRCDPISGHTALYWYRQSLGQGLEFLIYFQGNSAPDKSGLPSDRFSAERTGGSVSTLTIQRTQQEDSAVYLCASSSQWYTEAFFGQGTRLTVV.

A remark on this clone: One end of the junction is discordant with germline, which a read error may explain. The chain has TRBV2 and TRBJ1-6; tentative D call: TRBD1 (5 bases). Per germline, CDR1 SNHLY and CDR2 FYNNEI. The CDR3 contains 14 residues. The CDR3 DNA reads as TGTGCCAGCAGTGGACAGTCCTCTAATTCACCCCTCCACTTT. Translating gives CASSGQSSNSPLHF.

This clone has just one count. The chain uses TRBV5-5 and TRBJ1-5, with 10 nucleotides matching TRBD1. The CDR3 is 16 residues long. V was clipped by 0 bases and J by 6 bases; unmatched bases: 6. Germline V lookup: CDR1 SGHKS, CDR2 YYEKEE (reference sequence). In DNA form, the CDR3 reads TGTGCCAGCAGCTTGGAGGGGACAGGGGTCGGTCAGCCCCAGCATTTT. Translated, it gives CASSLEGTGVGQPQHF.

The rearrangement links TRBV19 to TRBJ1-5; tentative D call: TRBD1 (6 bases). Between the trimmed V and J ends, which lost 3 bases and 6 bases, there was a span of 18 bases. The CDR3 has 16 residues. CDR1 is LNHDA and CDR2 is SQIVND in the germline V gene (reference sequence). The CDR3 spells CASSILGQGMTQPQHF. As DNA, the CDR3 is TGTGCCAGTAGTATTCTCGGGCAGGGGATGACTCAGCCCCAGCATTTT.

This clone was counted only a few times. This sequence joins TRBV11-2 and TRBJ1-1, with a possible D match to TRBD1 (6 bases). The V gene's germline CDR1 is SGHAT and CDR2 FQNNGV. The germline V and J ends were trimmed by 7 bases and 2 bases, with 20 bases remaining between them. The CDR3 is 16 residues long. The CDR3 spells CASTPLQGGRNTEAFF. CDR3 nucleotides: TGTGCCAGCACCCCGCTTCAAGGGGGAAGAAACACTGAAGCTTTCTTT.

J is TRBJ2-4 and V is TRBV7-2; D perhaps matches TRBD1 (6 bases). Germline V gene data show CDR1 as SGHTA and CDR2 as FQGNSA. This CDR3 region has 13 residues. Trimming removed 1 base at V and 7 bases at J, with 8 bases between. The CDR3 DNA sequence: TGTGCCAGCAGCTTAGAACAGGGTAACATTCAGTACTTC. Protein sequence: CASSLEQGNIQYF.

This clone came up once. This chain uses TRBV14 with TRBJ2-7, with D maybe TRBD2 (5 bases). Germline CDR1 reads SGHDN; CDR2 reads FVKESK. V lost 0 bases and J 3 bases, leaving 9 bases between the germline ends. This CDR3 is 14 amino acids long. The CDR3 sequence is CASSQDGGLYEQYF. For the CDR3, the DNA is TGTGCCAGCAGCCAAGATGGAGGACTCTACGAGCAGTACTTC.

The rearrangement uses TRBV6-1 and TRBJ2-3; D might be TRBD1 (6 bases). The CDR3 runs 13 residues. CDR1 and CDR2 (germline): MNHNS, SASEGT. V dropped 7 bases and J dropped 1 base, with 9 bases sitting between them. The CDR3 is CASTRTGTDTQYF. The DNA for the CDR3 is TGTGCCAGCACCCGGACAGGCACAGATACGCAGTATTTT.

This chain uses TRBV6-1 with TRBJ1-5, with a weak D call TRBD1 (6 bases). The length of the CDR3 is 13 residues. Germline assignment: CDR1 MNHNS and CDR2 SASEGT. V gave up 8 bases and J gave up 4 bases, with 12 bases separating them. The CDR3 loop is CASLGGPNQPQHF. The CDR3 bases are TGTGCCAGCTTAGGGGGACCTAATCAGCCCCAGCATTTT.

Only one count was recorded for this clone. The rearrangement joins TRBV5-1 to TRBJ2-3, with 7 positions matching TRBD2. The V and J ends lost 4 bases and 6 bases, in that order; junction bases with no gene match: 8. CDR3 length: 14 amino acids. CDR1 is SGHRS, CDR2 YFSETQ, per germline. CDR3 region: CASSKAGRQDTQYF. CDR3 bases: TGCGCCAGCAGCAAAGCGGGGCGACAGGATACGCAGTATTTT.